A selection of T cell receptor beta chains follows, all from one sample in a study of cytomegalovirus exposure and HLA in healthy donors. Sequenced by immunoSEQ multiplex PCR; TCRdb stores in-frame clones only, minus some. Here the sample spans about 200,000 clones, 79% being singletons. Sequences were obtained from PBMCs. These receptor sequences come from a man aged 50 or older in good health and CMV-seronegative. The CDR3 runs from the conserved cysteine through the conserved F or W. The D gene is left open where the match is weak. A row's size may be missing; if present it is once, few, many or a size class.

D gene: .; clone size: few; V gene: TRBV28; J gene: TRBJ2-7; CDR3 protein: CASSFATSPQYF; CDR3 DNA: TGTGCCAGCAGTTTTGCGACTTCGCCTCAGTACTTC
D gene: TRBD2; clone size: .; V gene: TRBV14; J gene: TRBJ2-2; CDR3 protein: CASSQDTRGRDTGELFF; CDR3 DNA: TGTGCCAGCAGCCAAGATACTCGCGGGAGAGACACCGGGGAGCTGTTTTTT
D gene: TRBD2; clone size: .; V gene: TRBV4-1; J gene: TRBJ2-7; CDR3 protein: CASSQDSGGGVSYEQYF; CDR3 DNA: TGCGCCAGCAGCCAAGATTCGGGGGGAGGGGTCTCCTACGAGCAGTACTTC
D gene: .; clone size: .; V gene: TRBV5-1; J gene: TRBJ2-6; CDR3 protein: CASSLGDGGSGANVLTF; CDR3 DNA: TGCGCCAGCAGCTTGGGTGACGGAGGCTCTGGGGCCAACGTCCTGACTTTC
D gene: .; clone size: .; V gene: TRBV29-1; J gene: TRBJ2-1; CDR3 protein: CSVGLEGGSQFF; CDR3 DNA: TGCAGCGTAGGACTAGAGGGGGGCTCTCAGTTCTTC
D gene: .; clone size: .; V gene: TRBV28; J gene: TRBJ2-7; CDR3 protein: CASISQGSAYEQYF; CDR3 DNA: TGTGCCAGCATAAGTCAGGGGTCCGCCTACGAGCAGTACTTC
D gene: .; clone size: .; V gene: TRBV30; J gene: TRBJ2-1; CDR3 protein: CAWSGTRLTNEQFF; CDR3 DNA: TGTGCCTGGAGTGGGACTCGACTGACCAATGAGCAGTTCTTC
D gene: TRBD2; clone size: .; V gene: TRBV10-2; J gene: TRBJ2-2; CDR3 protein: CASTRLAGWGRTGELFF; CDR3 DNA: TGCGCCAGCACGCGTCTAGCGGGATGGGGTCGGACCGGGGAGCTGTTTTTT
D gene: TRBD1; clone size: .; V gene: TRBV4-2; J gene: TRBJ2-5; CDR3 protein: CASSQGRRDRLTETQYF; CDR3 DNA: TGTGCCAGCAGCCAAGGCCGAAGGGACAGGTTAACAGAGACCCAGTACTTC
D gene: TRBD1; clone size: .; V gene: TRBV29-1; J gene: TRBJ2-7; CDR3 protein: CSGAGTGLNEQYF; CDR3 DNA: TGCAGCGGCGCTGGGACAGGGTTAAACGAGCAGTACTTC
D gene: .; clone size: .; V gene: TRBV28; J gene: TRBJ2-7; CDR3 protein: CASRNQGGASSYEQYF; CDR3 DNA: TGTGCCAGCAGAAATCAGGGAGGAGCTAGCTCCTACGAGCAGTACTTC
D gene: .; clone size: .; V gene: TRBV21-1; J gene: TRBJ1-2; CDR3 protein: CASSNQEAGYTF; CDR3 DNA: TGTGCCAGCAGCAATCAAGAGGCTGGCTACACCTTC
D gene: TRBD1; clone size: .; V gene: TRBV18; J gene: TRBJ2-2; CDR3 protein: CASSRQGSYTGELFF; CDR3 DNA: TGTGCCAGCTCGCGACAGGGTTCGTACACCGGGGAGCTGTTTTTT
D gene: TRBD2; clone size: once; V gene: TRBV29-1; J gene: TRBJ2-7; CDR3 protein: CSVKLAGGPGEQYF; CDR3 DNA: TGCAGCGTGAAACTAGCGGGAGGGCCGGGGGAGCAGTACTTC
D gene: TRBD2; clone size: once; V gene: TRBV27; J gene: TRBJ2-1; CDR3 protein: CASSSGLAGVVGTYNEQFF; CDR3 DNA: TGTGCCAGCAGTTCGGGACTAGCGGGAGTAGTGGGTACCTACAATGAGCAGTTCTTC
D gene: .; clone size: .; V gene: TRBV5-6; J gene: TRBJ2-3; CDR3 protein: CASSLKGLDTQYF; CDR3 DNA: TGTGCCAGCAGCTTGAAGGGGCTTGATACGCAGTATTTT
D gene: TRBD2; clone size: .; V gene: TRBV6-5; J gene: TRBJ2-2; CDR3 protein: CASSYSGRVNTGELFF; CDR3 DNA: TGTGCCAGCAGTTACTCGGGGAGGGTGAACACCGGGGAGCTGTTTTTT
D gene: .; clone size: .; V gene: TRBV9; J gene: TRBJ2-3; CDR3 protein: CASSVDADTQYF; CDR3 DNA: TGTGCCAGCAGCGTAGATGCGGATACGCAGTATTTT
D gene: TRBD2; clone size: .; V gene: TRBV5-4; J gene: TRBJ2-2; CDR3 protein: CASRLAGGRSGTGELFF; CDR3 DNA: TGTGCCAGCAGACTAGCGGGAGGTCGGAGCGGCACCGGGGAGCTGTTTTTT
D gene: TRBD1; clone size: .; V gene: TRBV5-6; J gene: TRBJ2-7; CDR3 protein: CASSSGQGYEQYF; CDR3 DNA: TGTGCCAGCAGCTCTGGACAGGGTTACGAGCAGTACTTC
D gene: TRBD2; clone size: .; V gene: TRBV6-1; J gene: TRBJ2-7; CDR3 protein: CASIPLAGGRAEQYF; CDR3 DNA: TGTGCCAGCATTCCTCTAGCGGGAGGCAGGGCCGAGCAGTACTTC
D gene: TRBD2; clone size: .; V gene: TRBV4-1; J gene: TRBJ2-5; CDR3 protein: CASSRLAGIQETQYF; CDR3 DNA: TGCGCCAGCAGTAGACTAGCGGGGATACAAGAGACCCAGTACTTC
D gene: .; clone size: once; V gene: TRBV27; J gene: TRBJ1-2; CDR3 protein: CASSWKQGNGYTF; CDR3 DNA: TGTGCCAGCAGTTGGAAACAGGGTAATGGCTACACCTTC
D gene: .; clone size: few; V gene: TRBV7-8; J gene: TRBJ2-3; CDR3 protein: CASSQVASWADTDTQYF; CDR3 DNA: TGTGCCAGCAGCCAAGTTGCTAGCTGGGCGGATACAGATACGCAGTATTTT
D gene: .; clone size: .; V gene: TRBV6-1; J gene: TRBJ2-1; CDR3 protein: CASSHGGGQGGEQFF; CDR3 DNA: TGTGCCAGCAGCCATGGGGGAGGGCAAGGGGGTGAGCAGTTCTTC